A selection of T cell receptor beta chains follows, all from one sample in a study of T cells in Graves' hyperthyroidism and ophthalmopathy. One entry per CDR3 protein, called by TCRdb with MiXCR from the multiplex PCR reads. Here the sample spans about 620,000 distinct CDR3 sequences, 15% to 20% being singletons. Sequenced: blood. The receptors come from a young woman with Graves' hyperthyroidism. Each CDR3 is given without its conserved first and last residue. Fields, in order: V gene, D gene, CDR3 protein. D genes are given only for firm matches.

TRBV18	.	ASSPSSSPNTGELF
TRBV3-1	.	ASSQVIGVTRSNNEQF
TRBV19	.	ASTYHRAGANVLT
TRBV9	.	ASSPVDSPYEQY
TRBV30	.	AWSRGENQPQH
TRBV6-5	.	ASSYWFGSEETQY
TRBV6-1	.	ASSSVGNRQRLRKEF
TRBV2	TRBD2	ASSVASPREGTQY
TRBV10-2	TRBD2	ASSGTSGRFEQY
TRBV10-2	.	ASNGQKETQY
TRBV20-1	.	SAPGGGSNGYT
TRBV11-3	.	ASSSVNNEQF
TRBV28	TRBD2	ASTNSLGGGGSSGANVLT
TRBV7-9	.	ASSLALTGVNEQF
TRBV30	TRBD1	AWSDYRGGYT
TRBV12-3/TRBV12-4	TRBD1	ASSLAPPGQGIGETQY
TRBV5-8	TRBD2	ASSFGGLGPDTQY
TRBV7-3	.	ASSFGGGYNGQF
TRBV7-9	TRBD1	ASSLTGTGLSPLH
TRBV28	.	ATLGPVPNSPLH
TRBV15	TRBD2	ATSRVGIAGGSSYEQY
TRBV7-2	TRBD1	ASSSWGQGRGEQY
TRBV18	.	ASSPSIPETQY
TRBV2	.	ASSGMNTEAF
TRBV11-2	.	ASSLGLGGHTDTQY
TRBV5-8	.	ASSFPHSYNEQF
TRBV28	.	ASNPSDSNQPQH
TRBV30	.	AWSARGGLSSGNTIY
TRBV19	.	ASRIESSGANVLT
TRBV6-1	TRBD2	ATTLRLAGGPSSYNEQF
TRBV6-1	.	ASRTDGYTEAF
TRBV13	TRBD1	ASTPRQGVADTQY
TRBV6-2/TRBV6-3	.	ASKTYSNQPQH
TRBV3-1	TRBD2	ASSHPTGTSGPPYGQY
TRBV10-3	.	AISESPGLNTEAF
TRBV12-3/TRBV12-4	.	ASKIEADTGELF
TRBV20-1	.	SAIGGADTEAF
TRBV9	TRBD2	ASSASGGDTQY
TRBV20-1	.	SARGPNKYEQY
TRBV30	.	AWIYLANYGYT
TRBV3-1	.	ASSFKAVGNEQF
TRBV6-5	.	ASSYWTGLTGELF
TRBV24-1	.	ATSMGSSYGYT
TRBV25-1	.	ANPPGDEQF
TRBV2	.	ASLQVYEQY
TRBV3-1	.	ASSHLGLNTEAF
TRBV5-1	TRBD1	ASSGTGIDGYT
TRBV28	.	ASRPRGRPFMNTEAF
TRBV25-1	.	ASSEYVNSPLH
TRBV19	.	ASSRGHRSGANVLT
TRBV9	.	ASSESVGPYNEQF
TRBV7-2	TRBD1	ASSRDRGPIYEQY
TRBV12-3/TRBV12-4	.	ASSFGGHEQF
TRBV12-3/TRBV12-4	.	ASSFLGHGYT
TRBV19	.	ASISGYGYT
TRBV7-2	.	ASSLRTFLYNEQF
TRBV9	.	ASSVATHSPLH